This TCR beta chain was sequenced in a study of regulatory T cells in long-lasting Graves disease. The CDR3 is 15 amino acids. Germline CDR1 is SGHTA and CDR2 is FQGNSA. The J segment lost 4 bases and the V segment lost 5 bases, leaving 7 bases of the junction unmatched. With respect to this clonotype: Its matching antigen is unknown.

TCR sequences were obtained from RNA taken from PBMCs. Each CDR3 protein is one row after TCRdb ran MiXCR on the reads. The sample includes approximately 1,900 distinct CDR3 sequences, approximately 58% seen only once; the top ten take 6% to 8%. Regarding the study as a whole: Sharing of public clonotypes was greater in persistent patients (about 2,700) than in new patients (fewer than 1,000).

This TCR was recovered from a human donor with Graves disease. This specimen consisted of peripheral blood mononuclear cells (PBMCs), obtained with antithyroid drug treatment, in newly diagnosed or persistent Graves disease (not recorded which). The chain joins TRBV7-2 to TRBJ1-2; 10 nucleotides align to TRBD1. CDR3 protein: CASSGTGTGAYGYTF. The CDR3 DNA is TGTGCCAGCAGCGGCACCGGGACAGGGGCCTATGGCTACACCTTC.